The 21 T cell receptor beta chains listed next were all sequenced from one sample in a study of identical twins' blood T cells (dated by TCRdb to the early 2010s). Library creation used 5' RACE. For sequencing, an Illumina Genome Analyzer IIx was employed. TCRdb itself trimmed the public reads at Q25 with fastp, ran MiXCR and retained productive beta chains. All rows with the same CDR3 protein become a single entry with the most common DNA and genes. The sample yields roughly 340,000 distinct CDR3 sequences; 25% to 35% were counted once. About 6% of the sample is held by the ten biggest clonotypes. The material sequenced was PBMCs. These receptors were collected from a woman aged 18-55 years in good health.

The chain employs TRBV5-1 and TRBJ2-5, with D unclear. V lost 1 base and J 7 bases, leaving 20 bases between the germline ends. Germline CDR1 is SGHRS and CDR2 is YFSETQ. This CDR3 contains 16 residues. In nucleotides, the CDR3 is TGCGCCAGCAGCTTGTCTTTTAGCTCCAGCTTTGGGACCCAGTACTTC. Translation: CASSLSFSSSFGTQYF.

This chain links TRBV4-2 with TRBJ1-1, with D unresolved. From germline, CDR1 is LGHNA and CDR2 YNFKEQ. CDR3 length: 14 amino acids. Trimming removed 2 bases from V and 1 base from J, with 8 bases in between. CDR3 sequence (DNA): TGTGCCAGCAGCCAACGACTCCAGAACACTGAAGCTTTCTTT. Translation: CASSQRLQNTEAFF.

The V gene is TRBV29-1, the J gene TRBJ1-4; weak D call: TRBD1 (6 bases). Trimming left V 6 bases short and J 5 bases short, with 7 bases between. Looked up from germline, CDR1 is SQVTM and CDR2 is ANQGSEA. CDR3 size: 11 residues. The CDR3 DNA follows: TGCAGCGTAGGACAGAATGAAAAACTGTTTTTT. Translation: CSVGQNEKLFF. Complete variable domain (other parts from reference TRBV29-1 and TRBJ1-4): SAVISQKPSRDICQRGTSLTIQCQVDSQVTMMFWYRQQPGQSLTLIATANQGSEATYESGFVIDKFPISRPNLTFSTLTVSNMSPEDSSIYLCSVGQNEKLFFGSGTQLSVL.

This clonotype was detected ten times or more. The rearrangement joins TRBV9 to TRBJ2-2, with TRBD2 matching over 7 bases. V dropped 0 bases and J dropped 6; count of bases not matched to a gene: 8. Germline assignment: CDR1 SGDLS and CDR2 YYNGEE. The CDR3 has 16 residues. CDR3 residues: CASSVDLREPPGELFF. In DNA, the CDR3 is TGTGCCAGCAGCGTAGACTTGCGGGAGCCCCCCGGGGAGCTGTTTTTT.

This clonotype was seen more than once but under ten times. The chain is built from TRBV29-1 and TRBJ2-1; 9 positions agree with TRBD2. There are 12 residues in the CDR3. V gave up 7 bases and J gave up 10 bases; unmatched junction bases: 8. The germline V gene has CDR1 SQVTM and CDR2 ANQGSEA. In nucleotides, the CDR3 is TGCAGCGCATCCCAAGCGGGAGGAGAGCAGTTCTTC. It encodes CSASQAGGEQFF.

The chain carries TRBV4-3 and TRBJ1-2, with a tentative D call TRBD1 (5 bases). Germline loops: CDR1 LGHNA, CDR2 YSLEER. The length of the CDR3 is 14 residues. V was pared by 1 base and J by 1 base, with 7 bases between. CDR3 amino acids: CASSQGDGNYGYTF. The CDR3 DNA sequence: TGCGCCAGCAGCCAAGGGGACGGTAACTATGGCTACACCTTC.

The rearrangement uses TRBV21-1 and TRBJ2-7. TRBV21-1 is classified as a pseudogene. CDR3 length: 14 residues. CDR3 sequence reads: CASSKVSTCYEQYF. DNA for the CDR3: TGTGCCAGCAGCAAAGTTTCCACTTGCTACGAGCAGTACTTC.

This clonotype was counted only a few times. This chain links TRBV19 with TRBJ1-2, with TRBD1 matching over 7 bases. The J segment lost 4 bases and the V segment lost 9 bases, leaving 11 bases of the junction unmatched. This CDR3 has 14 amino acids. Germline-derived CDR1 and CDR2 are LNHDA and SQIVND (reference sequence). In nucleotides, the CDR3 is TGTGCCAGCACCCCCGGACAGGCGATCTATGGCTACACCTTC. Translated, it gives CASTPGQAIYGYTF. The whole variable domain, remainder taken from reference TRBV19 and TRBJ1-2, is DGGITQSPKYLFRKEGQNVTLSCEQNLNHDAMYWYRQDPGQGLRLIYYSQIVNDFQKGDIAEGYSVSREKKESFPLTVTSAQKNPTAFYLCASTPGQAIYGYTFGSGTRLTVV.

J is TRBJ1-2 and V is TRBV18, with D hard to call. The CDR3 length is 17 residues. The ends were cut back, 3 bases at V and 0 bases at J, with 17 bases in the middle. The V gene's germline CDR1 is KGHSH and CDR2 LQKENI. CDR3: CASSPVAPLLANYGYTF. The CDR3 DNA is TGTGCCAGCTCACCGGTGGCCCCGCTTCTAGCTAACTATGGCTACACCTTC.

This chain uses TRBV5-1 with TRBJ1-4, with D maybe TRBD1 (5 bases). The CDR3 has 16 amino acids. The V end lost 0 bases, the J end lost 0 bases, and 9 bases lay between the germline ends. The germline gives CDR1 SGHRS, CDR2 YFSETQ. CDR3 DNA: TGCGCCAGCAGCTTGGCACAGACAGCAACTAATGAAAAACTGTTTTTT. It translates to CASSLAQTATNEKLFF.

This clonotype was seen a handful of times. The genes are TRBV29-1 and TRBJ1-2, with D tentatively TRBD1 (5 bases). This CDR3 spans 12 amino acids. V lost 6 bases to trimming and J lost 4 bases, with 12 bases between them. Germline CDR1 and CDR2: SQVTM and ANQGSEA. This CDR3 is CSVAGAGYGYTF. In DNA form, the CDR3 reads TGCAGCGTGGCCGGGGCAGGCTATGGCTACACCTTC.

This clonotype was counted a few times. The chain employs TRBV20-1 and TRBJ2-3, with D tentatively TRBD1 (6 bases). This CDR3 region has 13 residues. CDR1 and CDR2 (germline): DFQATT, SNEGSKA (reference sequence). With 7 bases removed from V and 5 bases from J, the gap between germline ends came to 16 bases. The CDR3 here is CSVKGVYEDTQYF. The CDR3 coding sequence is TGCAGTGTCAAGGGGGTTTACGAAGATACGCAGTATTTT.

This chain links TRBV10-3 with TRBJ2-7; 7 bases line up with TRBD1. V gave up 4 bases and J gave up 5 bases; unmatched junction bases: 5. This CDR3 spans 13 amino acids. The germline gives CDR1 ENHRY, CDR2 SYGVKD. The CDR3 spells CAISGTGLHEQYF. CDR3 in DNA: TGTGCCATCAGTGGGACAGGCCTGCACGAGCAGTACTTC.

This chain connects TRBV9 to TRBJ2-5, with 9 bases lining up with TRBD2. The germline gives CDR1 SGDLS, CDR2 YYNGEE. J gave up 4 bases and V 0 bases, and 7 bases lay outside the gene matches. The CDR3 extends over 16 amino acids. The CDR3 sequence is CASSVGNSGRVETQYF. The CDR3 region has the DNA TGTGCCAGCAGCGTAGGGAATAGCGGGAGAGTAGAGACCCAGTACTTC.

This clonotype came up a few times. The chain is built from TRBV5-1 and TRBJ2-5; D call uncertain. The CDR3 spans 14 residues. Germline CDR1 and CDR2: SGHRS and YFSETQ. V was shortened by 6 bases and J by 5 bases, with 17 bases between the two germline ends. The CDR3 region has the DNA TGCGCCAGCAAGGAATTAGCACTTGTTGAGACCCAGTACTTC. Translating gives CASKELALVETQYF.

This clonotype was seen a few times. This chain uses TRBV3-1 with TRBJ2-2; D uncertain. This CDR3 contains 15 residues. Deletions cut 3 bases from V and 1 base from J, with 9 bases between. From germline, CDR1 is LGHDT and CDR2 YNNKEL (reference sequence). CDR3 sequence: CASSQGWLNTGELFF. CDR3 DNA sequence: TGTGCCAGCAGCCAGGGTTGGCTGAACACCGGGGAGCTGTTTTTT.

This clonotype was detected ten times or more. The rearrangement joins TRBV27 to TRBJ1-2; 7 bases agree with TRBD1. The CDR3 runs to 12 residues. Per germline, CDR1 MNHEY and CDR2 SMNVEV (reference sequence). Trimming at V came to 2 bases and at J to 8 bases, leaving 2 bases not matched to a gene. The DNA of the CDR3 is TGTGCCAGCAGTTTAACAGGGGAAGGCTACACCTTC. It is translated as CASSLTGEGYTF.

V and J are TRBV20-1 and TRBJ1-2; D not certain. CDR1 is DFQATT and CDR2 is SNEGSKA in the germline V gene (reference sequence). The V end was cut by 1 base, the J end by 4 bases, with 13 bases between. The CDR3 runs 14 residues. CDR3 nucleotide sequence: TGCAGTGCTAGAGTTGGCGGGCGGGTCTATGGCTACACCTTC. It specifies CSARVGGRVYGYTF.

Only a few counts were recorded for this clonotype. The J gene is TRBJ2-1, the V gene TRBV20-1, with no clear D. Per the germline V gene, CDR1 is DFQATT and CDR2 is SNEGSKA (reference sequence). The CDR3 has 10 residues. V lost 3 bases and J 8 bases, leaving 5 bases between the germline ends. The CDR3 region has the DNA TGCAGTGCTAGTCAACATGAGCAGTTCTTC. It is translated as CSASQHEQFF.

This clonotype was found a few times. The V call is TRBV10-3, the J call TRBJ2-2, with 13 positions matching TRBD2. Per germline, CDR1 ENHRY and CDR2 SYGVKD. The CDR3 covers 15 residues. J lost 3 bases, V lost 8 bases, and 3 bases had no gene match. The CDR3 DNA sequence: TGTGCCATCGGACTAGCGGGAGATGACACCGGGGAGCTGTTTTTT. It translates to CAIGLAGDDTGELFF.

This clonotype was recorded once. The junction departs from germline at one end; a sequencing error may be responsible. The chain has TRBV20-1 and TRBJ2-1; TRBD2 matches at 14 bases. The germline gives CDR1 DFQATT, CDR2 SNEGSKA (reference sequence). The CDR3 has 15 amino acids. CDR3 sequence reads: CRARGTSGRGHEQFF. The DNA for the CDR3 is TGCCGTGCTAGGGGGACTAGCGGGAGAGGACATGAGCAGTTCTTC.